Below, 28 T cell receptor beta chains from the same sample are listed, as sequenced in a study of early T cells in non-severe SARS-CoV-2 infection. MiXCR, applied by TCRdb to the 5' RACE reads, yields one record per CDR3 protein. The repertoire holds about 20,000 distinct CDR3 sequences, with roughly 4% as singletons. Sequencing was carried out using whole blood. The receptors shown here come from an adult who was a healthcare worker with PCR-confirmed SARS-CoV-2 infection or an uninfected control (not recorded which).

This clonotype was recorded many times. The DNA for the CDR3 is TGCGCCAGCAGCTCCGGGACAGACTCAGCCAAAAACATTCAGTACTTC. It is translated as CASSSGTDSAKNIQYF. The rearrangement links TRBV5-1 to TRBJ2-4; 7 bases are shared with TRBD1. Germline CDR1 is SGHRS and CDR2 is YFSETQ. The CDR3 is made up of 16 amino acids. J gave up 0 bases and V 3 bases, and 6 bases lay outside the gene matches.

This sequence joins TRBV20-1 and TRBJ1-1, with D possibly matching TRBD1 (6 bases). Germline values: CDR1 DFQATT, CDR2 SNEGSKA (reference sequence). The ends were cut back, 3 bases at V and 7 bases at J, with 18 bases in the middle. This CDR3 is 14 amino acids long. CDR3 DNA: TGCAGTGCTAGCATGTCAGGGGAGGCCCTTGAAGCTTTCTTT. It yields the protein CSASMSGEALEAFF.

The table lists this clonotype with many counts. This rearrangement joins TRBV7-6 to TRBJ2-5; 11 nucleotides align to TRBD2. The CDR3 runs to 16 residues. Looked up from germline, CDR1 is SGHVS and CDR2 is FNYEAQ. J lost 5 bases, V lost 3 bases, and 8 bases had no gene match. This CDR3 reads CASSLRLAGLMETQYF. As DNA, the CDR3 is TGTGCCAGCAGCTTGAGACTAGCGGGGCTGATGGAGACCCAGTACTTC.

This clonotype was counted many times. The V gene is TRBV7-2, the J gene TRBJ1-3; no firm D call. The V gene lost 5 bases and the J gene lost 5 bases, with 7 bases spanning the gap. Germline assignment: CDR1 SGHTA and CDR2 FQGNSA. The CDR3 runs 12 residues. CDR3 DNA sequence: TGTGCCAGCAGCGAAGAGCGAAACACCATATATTTT. Translation gives CASSEERNTIYF.

This chain uses TRBV11-2 with TRBJ2-2; D is possibly TRBD1 or TRBD2 (5 bases each). The V gene lost 5 bases and the J gene lost 1 base, with 17 bases spanning the gap. The CDR3 contains 17 residues. The germline V gene has CDR1 SGHAT and CDR2 FQNNGV. In DNA, the CDR3 is TGTGCCAGCAGCCCCTTCCCGGGACGGCGGAACACCGGGGAGCTGTTTTTT. As protein: CASSPFPGRRNTGELFF.

The V and J genes are TRBV20-1 and TRBJ1-1; D unclear. CDR3 length: 14 amino acids. Looked up from germline, CDR1 is DFQATT and CDR2 is SNEGSKA (reference sequence). V was cut by 0 bases and J by 3 bases, with 11 bases left in between. The CDR3 sequence is CSARDWSYDTEAFF. The CDR3 nucleotides are TGCAGTGCTAGAGATTGGTCGTATGACACTGAAGCTTTCTTT.

The chain recombines TRBV20-1 with TRBJ2-2, with 7 nucleotides matching TRBD2. The trim removed 6 bases at V and 6 bases at J, leaving 7 bases unmatched. The CDR3 covers 13 residues. From germline, CDR1 is DFQATT and CDR2 SNEGSKA (reference sequence). The CDR3: CSANPTSAGELFF. DNA for the CDR3: TGCAGTGCGAACCCAACTAGCGCCGGGGAGCTGTTTTTT.

The chain links TRBV12-3 or TRBV12-4 to TRBJ2-1; TRBD2 aligns across 9 bases. Trimming removed 6 bases from V and 2 bases from J; junction bases left unmatched: 5. The CDR3 consists of 15 residues. The CDR3 region is CASRAAGGPYNEQFF. CDR3 nucleotide sequence: TGTGCCAGCAGGGCAGCGGGGGGTCCCTACAATGAGCAGTTCTTC.

The sample holds many counts of this clonotype. The CDR3 sequence: CSAETGNSYEQYF. For the CDR3, the DNA is TGCAGTGCCGAGACGGGCAACTCCTACGAGCAGTACTTC. The rearrangement uses TRBV20-1 and TRBJ2-7; no reliable D call. Germline values: CDR1 DFQATT, CDR2 SNEGSKA (reference sequence). Trimming took off 6 bases at V and 0 bases at J, with 12 bases between the two ends. CDR3 length equals 13 residues.

This clonotype was seen repeatedly, ten times or more. This chain links TRBV11-2 with TRBJ2-7; D gene uncertain. The CDR3 spans 13 residues. Trimming stripped 1 base from V and 4 bases from J, with 8 bases between. The germline V gene has CDR1 SGHAT and CDR2 FQNNGV. Here the CDR3 DNA reads TGTGCCAGCAGCTTAGCAGTGGGTTACGAGCAGTACTTC. It specifies CASSLAVGYEQYF.

This clonotype turned up a few times. V usage is TRBV4-3 and J usage is TRBJ2-1; no reliable D call. This CDR3 has 16 amino acids. CDR1 is LGHNA, CDR2 YSLEER, per germline. V lost 0 bases and J lost 9, with 18 bases in between. The CDR3, as DNA: TGCGCCAGCAGCCAAGATATTGGCTACCCCTCGGGTGAGCAGTTCTTC. Translated, it gives CASSQDIGYPSGEQFF.

The J gene is TRBJ2-7, the V gene TRBV10-2; a possible D gene is TRBD1 (5 bases). This CDR3 is 14 amino acids long. V lost 9 bases, J lost 4 bases, and 19 bases lay in between. Per germline, CDR1 WSHSY and CDR2 SAAADI. DNA for the CDR3: TGCGCCAGTAACCCAGGGAAACCCCCGTACGAGCAGTACTTC. Translated, it gives CASNPGKPPYEQYF.

This clonotype came up many times. The CDR3 sequence: CASSLLALRGGYTF. In nucleotides, the CDR3 is TGTGCCAGCAGCCTCCTTGCCCTGAGAGGGGGCTACACCTTC. This rearrangement joins TRBV13 to TRBJ1-2; D is undetermined. V lost 5 bases, J lost 8 bases, and 18 bases lay in between. This CDR3 contains 14 residues. Germline V gives CDR1 PRHDT, CDR2 FYEKMQ (reference sequence).

This clonotype was detected many times. The chain links TRBV2 to TRBJ1-6; D possibly corresponds to TRBD1 (6 bases). This CDR3 comprises 14 residues. Trimming removed 6 bases at V and 8 bases at J, with 14 bases between. From germline, CDR1 is SNHLY and CDR2 FYNNEI. DNA for the CDR3: TGTGCCAGCAGCTACAGGGTTGGAGATTCACCCCTCCACTTT. Its translation is CASSYRVGDSPLHF.

Many counts were recorded for this clonotype. The genes are TRBV29-1 and TRBJ2-3; tentative D call: TRBD1 (5 bases). The V gene's germline CDR1 is SQVTM and CDR2 ANQGSEA. Deletions cut 5 bases from V and 4 bases from J, with 19 bases between. The CDR3 has 15 amino acids. CDR3 DNA sequence: TGCAGCGTTATTACGGGCGGCGCAGGGTCAGATACGCAGTATTTT. This sequence encodes CSVITGGAGSDTQYF.

The chain combines TRBV6-1 with TRBJ2-1, with D unclear. This CDR3 spans 11 amino acids. Germline assignment: CDR1 MNHNS and CDR2 SASEGT. Trimming pared 3 bases from V and 5 bases from J, leaving 2 bases between. The CDR3 sequence: CASSENNEQFF. In DNA form, the CDR3 reads TGTGCCAGCAGTGAGAACAATGAGCAGTTCTTC.

The V and J genes are TRBV12-3 or TRBV12-4 and TRBJ1-1; D is uncertain. The CDR3 extends over 13 amino acids. With 6 bases removed from V and 4 bases from J, the gap between germline ends came to 12 bases. CDR3 amino acids: CASRKGAFTEAFF. DNA for the CDR3: TGTGCCAGCAGAAAGGGAGCCTTCACTGAAGCTTTCTTT.

The sample holds many counts of this clonotype. This chain connects TRBV19 to TRBJ1-2; D gene uncertain. V gave up 3 bases and J gave up 5 bases, with 16 bases separating them. The germline gives CDR1 LNHDA, CDR2 SQIVND (reference sequence). The CDR3 has 15 amino acids. The CDR3 spells CASSIHLLRGYGYTF. In DNA form, the CDR3 reads TGTGCCAGTAGTATCCACCTACTTCGAGGGTATGGCTACACCTTC. Full variable domain (outside the CDR3, taken from reference TRBV19 and TRBJ1-2): DGGITQSPKYLFRKEGQNVTLSCEQNLNHDAMYWYRQDPGQGLRLIYYSQIVNDFQKGDIAEGYSVSREKKESFPLTVTSAQKNPTAFYLCASSIHLLRGYGYTFGSGTRLTVV.

The V call is TRBV6-2 or TRBV6-3, the J call TRBJ1-2, with D unresolved. This CDR3 contains 12 residues. CDR1 is MNHEY and CDR2 is SVGEGT in the germline V gene. The ends were cut back, 4 bases at V and 8 bases at J, with 11 bases in the middle. This chain's CDR3 is CASSFQGRGYTF. Here the CDR3 DNA reads TGTGCCAGCAGTTTTCAAGGTCGCGGCTACACCTTC.

This clonotype was counted at least ten times. The rearrangement links TRBV27 to TRBJ2-7, with no clear D. The CDR3 runs to 16 residues. V gave up 5 bases and J gave up 2 bases, with 19 bases separating them. Germline values: CDR1 MNHEY, CDR2 SMNVEV (reference sequence). CDR3 sequence reads: CASSPFAQVPTYEQYF. CDR3 DNA: TGTGCCAGCAGTCCCTTTGCCCAGGTGCCGACCTACGAGCAGTACTTC.

In this sample, this clonotype is medium-sized. This chain connects TRBV20-1 to TRBJ2-3; D may match TRBD1 or TRBD2 (6 bases each). This CDR3 is built from 15 residues. Germline assignment: CDR1 DFQATT and CDR2 SNEGSKA (reference sequence). Trimming took off 4 bases at V and 6 bases at J, with 20 bases between the two ends. The CDR3 DNA follows: TGCAGTGCTACAACCCGGGGGCCCCTCGGTGATACGCAGTATTTT. It specifies CSATTRGPLGDTQYF.

This clonotype was seen ten or more times. The gene calls are TRBV4-3 and TRBJ2-5; TRBD2 matches at 8 bases. After removal of 2 bases from V and 4 bases from J, the junction contained 3 bases not matched to a gene. Germline V gene data show CDR1 as LGHNA and CDR2 as YSLEER. The CDR3 sequence is 14 residues long. CDR3 in DNA: TGCGCCAGCAGCCAAATAGCGGGGATAGAGACCCAGTACTTC. It specifies CASSQIAGIETQYF.

This clonotype was detected many times. V is TRBV29-1 and J is TRBJ2-7; 8 nucleotides align to TRBD2. Germline CDR1 SQVTM, CDR2 ANQGSEA. This CDR3 region has 13 residues. Trimming took 7 bases from V and 3 from J; bases not matched to a gene: 8. The CDR3 nucleotides are TGCAGCGCCGCACACGGGAGGGGCTACGAGCAGTACTTC. Residues: CSAAHGRGYEQYF.

This clonotype turned up a few times. The chain is built from TRBV20-1 and TRBJ2-1, with TRBD2 matching over 9 bases. Germline values: CDR1 DFQATT, CDR2 SNEGSKA (reference sequence). V shed 6 bases, J shed 7 bases, and the junction held 7 bases outside the gene matches. The CDR3 is 13 residues long. This CDR3 reads CSAASGLANEQFF. The CDR3 nucleotides are TGCAGTGCCGCTTCCGGACTAGCGAATGAGCAGTTCTTC.

This clonotype appeared many times. This chain joins TRBV12-5 and TRBJ2-5; D perhaps matches TRBD1 (6 bases). V lost 2 bases, J lost 0 bases, and 19 bases lay in between. The CDR3 runs to 18 residues. Germline lookup yields CDR1 LGHNT and CDR2 FRNRAP. The CDR3 is CASGLWGPRRRDQETQYF. Written as DNA, the CDR3 is TGTGCTAGTGGTTTGTGGGGGCCAAGAAGAAGGGACCAAGAGACCCAGTACTTC.

This clonotype was counted ten times or more. The CDR3: CASSLERGDPRGRNIQYF. The CDR3 DNA reads as TGTGCCAGCAGCTTGGAGCGGGGGGACCCCCGGGGAAGAAACATTCAGTACTTC. V usage is TRBV5-6 and J usage is TRBJ2-4; 9 nucleotides agree with TRBD2. The CDR3 runs 18 residues. CDR1 and CDR2 (germline): SGHDT, YYEEEE. J gave up 6 bases and V 0 bases, and 13 bases lay outside the gene matches.

This clonotype was found many times. V and J are TRBV6-5 and TRBJ1-2; D is uncertain. V was shortened by 5 bases and J by 6 bases, with 10 bases between the two germline ends. Germline assignment: CDR1 MNHEY and CDR2 SVGAGI. This CDR3 is built from 12 residues. CDR3: CASSESGHGYTF. As DNA, the CDR3 is TGTGCCAGCAGTGAGTCAGGTCATGGCTACACCTTC.

At least ten counts were recorded for this clonotype. This chain uses TRBV29-1 with TRBJ1-2; 7 nucleotides line up with TRBD1. CDR3 length: 11 residues. Germline V gene lookup returns CDR1 SQVTM and CDR2 ANQGSEA. V trimming: 7 bases; J trimming: 7 bases; junction bases outside the gene matches: 6. Here the CDR3 DNA reads TGCAGCGGGCAGGGGGGCGTTGGCTACACCTTC. It yields the protein CSGQGGVGYTF.